This T cell receptor (beta chain) comes out of a study of shared clonotypes between healthy human individuals. Naive-designated CD8 cells lacked CD45RO, were positively enriched for CCR7, and omitted terminally differentiated effector memory CD45RA+ cells. CDR1 and CDR2 (germline): SGHVS, FNYEAQ. V dropped 3 bases and J dropped 4; count of bases not matched to a gene: 1. The CDR3 is 14 residues long. This clone was seen a single time. Using immunoSEQ multiplex PCR, the repertoire was profiled, and TCRdb retains in-frame clones only, with some absent. In the table there are around 2,000,000 clones, 85% to 95% of which are singletons.

This clonotype was sampled from a man between 18 and 35 years old in good health. Some clones in this sample may be carry-over from other donors' samples. Sequencing used naive CD8+ T cells from PBMCs. This chain connects TRBV7-6 to TRBJ2-1; 9 bases match TRBD2. In DNA form, the CDR3 reads TGTGCCAGCAGCTTCACTAGCGGGTACAATGAGCAGTTCTTC. It codes for CASSFTSGYNEQFF. The full variable domain, completed using reference TRBV7-6 and TRBJ2-1, is GAGVSQSPRYKVTKRGQDVALRCDPISGHVSLYWYRQALGQGPEFLTYFNYEAQQDKSGLPNDRFSAERPEGSISTLTIQRTEQRDSAMYRCASSFTSGYNEQFFGPGTRLTVL.